Listed here are 4 T cell receptor beta chains from one sample, sequenced in a study of cytomegalovirus exposure and HLA in healthy donors. Primers for the PCR totalled 60 Vbeta and 13 Jbeta. Profiling relied on immunoSEQ multiplex PCR, and the TCRdb table lists in-frame clones only, not all of them. This table lists more than 85,000 clones. What was sequenced was PBMCs. Source of these receptors: a girl aged 10 to 17 in good health and CMV-seropositive.

The chain employs TRBV12-5 and TRBJ2-2; D gene uncertain. Trimming pared 2 bases from V and 8 bases from J, leaving 12 bases between. The CDR3 is 14 amino acids. Germline loops: CDR1 LGHNT, CDR2 FRNRAP. The CDR3 loop is CASGLSGAWGELFF. CDR3 sequence (DNA): TGTGCTAGTGGTTTGTCAGGTGCCTGGGGGGAGCTGTTTTTT.

This chain connects TRBV30 to TRBJ1-4, with 7 bases identical to TRBD1. CDR1 GTSNPN and CDR2 SVGIG come from the germline V gene (reference sequence). The CDR3 contains 14 residues. The V segment lost 4 bases and the J segment 4 bases; nucleotides outside the gene matches: 6. The CDR3 spells CAWTVDRFNEKLFF. CDR3 DNA sequence: TGTGCCTGGACCGTGGACAGGTTTAATGAAAAACTGTTTTTT.

This chain joins TRBV18 and TRBJ2-3; tentatively, D is TRBD1 (5 bases). Germline-derived CDR1 and CDR2 are KGHSH and LQKENI. V gave up 0 bases and J gave up 11 bases, with 15 bases separating them. This CDR3 region has 14 residues. CDR3 in DNA: TGTGCCAGCTCACCACCCGTAGGGGCGCATAAGCAGTATTTT. As protein: CASSPPVGAHKQYF.

The V and J genes are TRBV4-3 and TRBJ2-1; TRBD1 matches 7 bases. The CDR3 contains 16 residues. Germline CDR1 and CDR2: LGHNA and YSLEER. V gave up 4 bases and J gave up 5 bases; unmatched junction bases: 11. CDR3 in amino acids: CASSPTLGQPDNEQFF. Here the CDR3 DNA reads TGCGCCAGCAGCCCAACATTGGGACAGCCTGACAATGAGCAGTTCTTC.